The TCR beta chain described here comes from a study of cytomegalovirus exposure and HLA in healthy donors. Study-level information: The Caucasian-associated ancestry cluster held more than 80% of over 350 genotyped donors.

Study findings and constraints: Among immune exposure information, only CMV serostatus was available. The likely explanation for a cluster of highly shared sequence variants was sequencing artifact. Generally TCR sequences proved uncommon, though certain public TCRs appeared in numerous donors.

The ends were cut back, 6 bases at V and 1 base at J, with 16 bases in the middle. CDR1 and CDR2 from the germline V gene are MNHNY and SVGAGI (reference sequence). This CDR3 spans 16 amino acids. Vbeta (60) and Jbeta (13) primers were used in the PCR. Using immunoSEQ multiplex PCR, the repertoire was profiled, and TCRdb retains in-frame clones only, with some absent. The sample records about 140,000 clones, around 85% being singletons. A remark on this clone: Its antigen is not identified.

The source material was PBMCs. The clonotype originates from a man in his forties in good health and CMV-seropositive. V and J are TRBV6-6 and TRBJ1-5; the D gene is possibly TRBD1 (6 bases). Here the CDR3 reads CASRITGKGSNQPQHF. CDR3 DNA: TGTGCCAGCAGGATTACAGGGAAGGGAAGCAATCAGCCCCAGCATTTT.